The 32 T cell receptor beta chains reported below all come from one sample, sequenced in a study of cytomegalovirus exposure and HLA in healthy donors. The PCR was carried out with 60 Vbeta primers and 13 Jbeta primers. Repertoires were generated with immunoSEQ multiplex PCR, while TCRdb's copy carries only in-frame clones and drops some. Here the sample spans approximately 120,000 clones, roughly a tenth being singletons. Input material: PBMCs. These receptors all come from a woman aged 18-30 years in good health and CMV-seropositive.

This clone was counted only a few times. This chain connects TRBV5-6 to TRBJ1-2; 9 positions agree with TRBD1. There are 15 residues in the CDR3. V shed 3 bases and J 2 bases; nucleotides not matched to a gene: 5. Germline CDR1 is SGHDT and CDR2 is YYEEEE. CDR3 nucleotide sequence: TGTGCCAGCAGCTACAGAGGACAGGGGAACTATGGCTACACCTTC. It translates to CASSYRGQGNYGYTF.

V gene TRBV15 combines with J gene TRBJ2-5; 8 bases match TRBD2. The CDR3 loop spans 16 amino acids. The V gene's germline CDR1 is LNHNV and CDR2 YYDKDF (reference sequence). V trimming: 0 bases; J trimming: 5 bases; junction bases outside the gene matches: 8. In DNA form, the CDR3 reads TGTGCCACCAGCAGAGAACCCAGCGGGAGTTCCGAGACCCAGTACTTC. Its translation is CATSREPSGSSETQYF.

The chain combines TRBV2 with TRBJ2-3, with 8 bases identical to TRBD2. Germline CDR1 reads SNHLY; CDR2 reads FYNNEI. V lost 4 bases and J lost 2; bases outside the gene matches: 2. The CDR3 spans 14 residues. CDR3 in DNA: TGTGCCAGCAGTGGACTAGCGTTCACAGATACGCAGTATTTT. Encoded protein: CASSGLAFTDTQYF. Variable domain in full (rest from reference TRBV2 and TRBJ2-3): EPEVTQTPSHQVTQMGQEVILRCVPISNHLYFYWYRQILGQKVEFLVSFYNNEISEKSEIFDDQFSVERPDGSNFTLKIRSTKLEDSAMYFCASSGLAFTDTQYFGPGTRLTVL.

The table lists this clone with a few counts. This CDR3 reads CASSQGTGYGYTF. Written as DNA, the CDR3 is TGTGCCAGCAGCCAAGGAACAGGCTATGGCTACACCTTC. The J gene is TRBJ1-2, the V gene TRBV4-2, with TRBD1 as a possible D gene (5 bases). Trimming left V 1 base short and J 4 bases short, with 7 bases between. The CDR3 extends over 13 amino acids. Germline lookup yields CDR1 LGHNA and CDR2 YNFKEQ.

This rearrangement joins TRBV2 to TRBJ2-3; D is perhaps TRBD2 (5 bases). The CDR3 is made up of 11 amino acids. CDR1 is SNHLY and CDR2 is FYNNEI in the germline V gene. Trimming took off 11 bases at V and 4 bases at J, with 10 bases between the two ends. The CDR3 loop reads CAGRESDTQYF. Written as DNA, the CDR3 is TGTGCCGGCCGGGAATCAGATACGCAGTATTTT.

In the case of this clone: Within the sample, other DNA sequences also encode this same CDR3. The chain links TRBV14 to TRBJ2-5; tentatively, D is TRBD1 (5 bases). The germline CDR1 and CDR2 sequences are SGHDN and FVKESK. CDR3 length equals 16 residues. The ends were cut back, 1 base at V and 4 bases at J, with 16 bases in the middle. The DNA of the CDR3 is TGTGCCAGCAGCCAAGGGCTAGGTACAAGGGGAGAGACCCAGTACTTC. Protein product: CASSQGLGTRGETQYF. The entire variable domain, with the rest obtained from reference TRBV14 and TRBJ2-5, is as follows: EAGVTQFPSHSVIEKGQTVTLRCDPISGHDNLYWYRRVMGKEIKFLLHFVKESKQDESGMPNNRFLAERTGGTYSTLKVQPAELEDSGVYFCASSQGLGTRGETQYFGPGTRLLVL.

The chain combines TRBV4-1 with TRBJ2-7, with 7 bases identical to TRBD1. This CDR3 is built from 15 residues. The junction had 6 bases not matched to a gene; V was cut back by 0 bases and J by 4 bases. Germline CDR1 and CDR2: MGHRA and YSYEKL. This chain's CDR3 is CASSQEWAGGYEQYF. CDR3 DNA: TGCGCCAGCAGCCAAGAATGGGCAGGGGGTTACGAGCAGTACTTC.

The chain recombines TRBV19 with TRBJ1-4; the D gene is possibly TRBD1 (5 bases). The germline V gene has CDR1 LNHDA and CDR2 SQIVND (reference sequence). V lost 3 bases and J 5 bases, leaving 10 bases between the germline ends. This CDR3 contains 14 residues. The chain's CDR3 is CASSMSGPNEKLFF. In nucleotides, the CDR3 is TGTGCCAGTAGTATGTCAGGGCCGAATGAAAAACTGTTTTTT.

This clone showed up just a few times. The chain joins TRBV5-1 to TRBJ2-7; tentatively, D is TRBD1 (6 bases). V shed 0 bases and J shed 0 bases, with 19 bases lying between them. Germline values: CDR1 SGHRS, CDR2 YFSETQ. CDR3 length: 18 residues. The CDR3 DNA reads TGCGCCAGCAGCTTGGTATCCCCCCGGGACATGAGCTCCTACGAGCAGTACTTC. It is translated as CASSLVSPRDMSSYEQYF.

This clone was recorded a few times. The chain is built from TRBV10-2 and TRBJ1-5; D uncertain. Germline CDR1 and CDR2: WSHSY and SAAADI. Trimming pared 4 bases from V and 1 base from J, leaving 11 bases between. The CDR3 loop spans 15 amino acids. The CDR3 spells CASSVGQQSNQPQHF. Written as DNA, the CDR3 is TGCGCCAGCAGTGTGGGCCAACAAAGCAATCAGCCCCAGCATTTT.

The chain carries TRBV4-2 and TRBJ2-7; weak D call: TRBD2 (6 bases). Germline V gene sequence: CDR1 LGHNA, CDR2 YNFKEQ. The CDR3 extends over 14 amino acids. The V end lost 3 bases, the J end lost 3 bases, and 12 bases lay between the germline ends. CDR3 in amino acids: CASSQRGADYEQYF. The DNA for the CDR3 is TGTGCCAGCAGCCAGCGGGGTGCTGACTACGAGCAGTACTTC.

V gene TRBV10-3 combines with J gene TRBJ2-1; 8 positions agree with TRBD2. Per germline, CDR1 ENHRY and CDR2 SYGVKD. J lost 10 bases, V lost 4 bases, and 18 bases had no gene match. This CDR3 is 17 amino acids long. The chain's CDR3 is CAISAQRESSGSREQFF. In nucleotides, the CDR3 is TGTGCCATCAGTGCCCAGCGGGAGTCTTCCGGTTCGAGGGAGCAGTTCTTC.

This clone occurred a few times. V is TRBV4-1 and J is TRBJ2-4; perhaps TRBD2 as D (5 bases). Germline V gene lookup returns CDR1 MGHRA and CDR2 YSYEKL. Trimming took 0 bases from V and 1 from J, leaving 16 bases between them. The CDR3 is made up of 18 amino acids. This CDR3 is CASSQDVGLSGAKNIQYF. The CDR3, as DNA: TGCGCCAGCAGCCAAGATGTTGGGTTATCGGGGGCCAAAAACATTCAGTACTTC.

This clone was seen a handful of times. The chain uses TRBV4-1 and TRBJ1-5; 10 bases fit TRBD1. Germline-derived CDR1 and CDR2 are MGHRA and YSYEKL. The CDR3 is 16 residues long. The J segment lost 3 bases and the V segment lost 1 base, leaving 3 bases of the junction unmatched. CDR3 sequence: CASSQVGQGNNQPQHF. The DNA for the CDR3 is TGCGCCAGCAGCCAAGTGGGACAGGGGAACAATCAGCCCCAGCATTTT.

As regards this clone: Other DNA sequences in the sample encode the same CDR3. For the CDR3, the DNA is TGTGCCAGCTCACCGGGACAGGGTTCCTCTGGGGCCAACGTCCTGACTTTC. This translates into CASSPGQGSSGANVLTF. The chain is built from TRBV18 and TRBJ2-6; 9 nucleotides agree with TRBD1. V shed 3 bases and J 0 bases; nucleotides not matched to a gene: 3. Germline CDR1 and CDR2: KGHSH and LQKENI. The CDR3 is 17 amino acids.

The CDR3 nucleotides are TGCGCCAGCAGCCAAAAACAGGGGCCCAATCAGCCCCAGCATTTT. It specifies CASSQKQGPNQPQHF. V is TRBV4-1 and J is TRBJ1-5, with 7 bases fitting TRBD1. The germline V gene has CDR1 MGHRA and CDR2 YSYEKL. Unmatched junction bases numbered 4, after V lost 2 bases and J lost 3 bases. This CDR3 spans 15 amino acids.

The sample holds a few counts of this clone. The V and J genes are TRBV13 and TRBJ1-1; D remains ambiguous. Germline V gives CDR1 PRHDT, CDR2 FYEKMQ (reference sequence). V was shortened by 5 bases and J by 3 bases, with 31 bases between the two germline ends. This CDR3 has 20 residues. The DNA of the CDR3 is TGTGCCAGCAGCGCGCGCTTTTCTGGACGGTGGGTGGGGAGGGACACTGAAGCTTTCTTT. Encoded protein: CASSARFSGRWVGRDTEAFF.

The gene calls are TRBV28 and TRBJ1-5; 11 bases match TRBD1. Germline assignment: CDR1 MDHEN and CDR2 SYDVKM. There are 16 residues in the CDR3. V shed 2 bases and J 6 bases; nucleotides not matched to a gene: 6. As DNA, the CDR3 is TGTGCCAGCAGTTTAGCGGGACAGGGGGGTTCTCAGCCCCAGCATTTT. This codes for CASSLAGQGGSQPQHF.

This clone was counted between two and nine times. The chain employs TRBV11-3 and TRBJ2-3, with TRBD1 matching 9 bases. The V gene end was trimmed by 5 bases and the J gene end by 3 bases; junction bases not matched to a gene: 18. From germline, CDR1 is SGHNT and CDR2 YENEEA. There are 19 residues in the CDR3. The CDR3 DNA is TGTGCCAGCAGCACGACAGGGGGGGATAAGGGTACTAAGACAGATACGCAGTATTTT. It is translated as CASSTTGGDKGTKTDTQYF.

This clone was counted between two and nine times. V usage is TRBV7-6 and J usage is TRBJ2-7; a weak D match, TRBD2 (6 bases). The V gene's germline CDR1 is SGHVS and CDR2 FNYEAQ. V was cut by 4 bases and J by 6 bases, with 16 bases left in between. There are 14 residues in the CDR3. The CDR3 is CASSSLTSLGEQYF. CDR3 coding DNA: TGTGCCAGCAGCTCCTTGACTAGTCTGGGCGAGCAGTACTTC.

The chain is built from TRBV18 and TRBJ1-4; D is uncertain. V was pared by 10 bases and J by 7 bases, with 16 bases between. The CDR3 is made up of 13 amino acids. Per germline, CDR1 KGHSH and CDR2 LQKENI. Here the CDR3 DNA reads TGTGCCACCCGGCGGGGAGAACGTGAAAAACTGTTTTTT. As protein: CATRRGEREKLFF. The whole variable domain, filled in from reference TRBV18 and TRBJ1-4, reads NAGVMQNPRHLVRRRGQEARLRCSPMKGHSHVYWYRQLPEEGLKFMVYLQKENIIDESGMPKERFSAEFPKEGPSILRIQQVVRGDSAAYFCATRRGEREKLFFGSGTQLSVL.

This clone was seen many times. The rearrangement joins TRBV2 to TRBJ2-5; perhaps TRBD1 as D (5 bases). CDR1 is SNHLY, CDR2 FYNNEI, per germline. This CDR3 spans 15 amino acids. The V end was cut by 4 bases, the J end by 5 bases, with 17 bases between. The CDR3 DNA reads TGTGCCAGCAGTGGAGATGACAGTCTTGCGGAGACCCAGTACTTC. Residues: CASSGDDSLAETQYF.

The chain has TRBV7-8 and TRBJ2-5; 8 nucleotides match TRBD1. The V gene end was trimmed by 5 bases and the J gene end by 5 bases; junction bases not matched to a gene: 19. Germline V gene data show CDR1 as SGHVS and CDR2 as FQNEAQ. CDR3 size: 18 residues. This CDR3 is CASSRPGEWAGGTETQYF. CDR3 bases: TGTGCCAGCAGCCGGCCTGGGGAGTGGGCAGGGGGCACGGAGACCCAGTACTTC.

In DNA form, the CDR3 reads TGCGCCAGCAGCGGGGGACAGGGGACGCCGAACACTGAAGCTTTCTTT. Translation: CASSGGQGTPNTEAFF. This rearrangement joins TRBV5-1 to TRBJ1-1; 10 bases agree with TRBD1. V dropped 4 bases and J dropped 1; count of bases not matched to a gene: 7. Germline loops: CDR1 SGHRS, CDR2 YFSETQ. This CDR3 is 16 amino acids long.

This clone was picked up a small number of times. The chain links TRBV9 to TRBJ2-4; TRBD2 agrees at 12 bases. The CDR3 is made up of 14 amino acids. V dropped 4 bases and J dropped 7; count of bases not matched to a gene: 3. CDR1 and CDR2 (germline): SGDLS, YYNGEE. The CDR3 loop reads CASSTTSGSNIQYF. Written as DNA, the CDR3 is TGTGCCAGCAGCACGACTAGCGGGAGTAACATTCAGTACTTC.

This chain links TRBV23-1 with TRBJ1-5; no definite D call. TRBV23-1 is reported as an ORF; its role is uncertain. The V gene lost 6 bases and the J gene lost 0 bases, with 15 bases spanning the gap. The CDR3 sequence is 16 residues long. The CDR3 coding sequence is TGCGCCAGCAGCCCATCTACTCATCATAGCAATCAGCCCCAGCATTTT. This sequence encodes CASSPSTHHSNQPQHF.

The CDR3 loop reads CASSSTGGPGDTQYF. The CDR3 nucleotides read TGTGCCAGCAGCTCGACGGGAGGGCCGGGGGATACGCAGTATTTT. The V and J genes are TRBV5-6 and TRBJ2-3; 8 bases line up with TRBD2. Trimming removed 3 bases from V and 6 bases from J; junction bases left unmatched: 9. CDR3 length: 15 amino acids. CDR1 and CDR2 (germline): SGHDT, YYEEEE.

This chain joins TRBV29-1 and TRBJ2-7; 11 bases are shared with TRBD2. V lost 6 bases to trimming and J lost 6 bases; unmatched junction nucleotides: 10. The CDR3 sequence is 14 residues long. Germline V gene sequence: CDR1 SQVTM, CDR2 ANQGSEA. The CDR3 coding sequence is TGCAGCGTAGCCACTAGCGGGAGTTTCTCCGAGCAGTACTTC. This translates into CSVATSGSFSEQYF.

This clone was seen a few times. The chain joins TRBV5-4 to TRBJ1-2; 7 bases align to TRBD1. This CDR3 comprises 14 residues. Unmatched junction bases numbered 4, after V lost 1 base and J lost 4 bases. Germline values: CDR1 SGHNT, CDR2 YYREEE (reference sequence). The CDR3 protein is CASSLLTGRYGYTF. CDR3 bases: TGTGCCAGCAGCTTGTTGACAGGGCGCTATGGCTACACCTTC.

The sample holds a few counts of this clone. The chain is built from TRBV14 and TRBJ2-3; D uncertain. The V end was cut by 1 base, the J end by 6 bases, with 8 bases between. Germline loops: CDR1 SGHDN, CDR2 FVKESK. This CDR3 spans 13 amino acids. The CDR3 protein is CASSQALGDTQYF. In DNA form, the CDR3 reads TGTGCCAGCAGCCAAGCCCTAGGCGATACGCAGTATTTT.

This clone was counted between two and nine times. The chain links TRBV27 to TRBJ2-2; 10 nucleotides align to TRBD2. Germline-derived CDR1 and CDR2 are MNHEY and SMNVEV (reference sequence). V was pared by 2 bases and J by 1 base, with 1 base of the junction left unmatched. The CDR3 is made up of 16 amino acids. The CDR3 spells CASSLLAGVNTGELFF. CDR3 nucleotides: TGTGCCAGCAGTTTACTAGCGGGAGTGAACACCGGGGAGCTGTTTTTT.

In DNA, the CDR3 is TGCGCCAGCAGCGGCATGGACAGGGTAGGACTGTTTTTT. It encodes CASSGMDRVGLFF. The gene calls are TRBV10-1 and TRBJ1-4; TRBD1 matches at 8 bases. Germline CDR1 reads WNHNN; CDR2 reads SYGVQD (reference sequence). Trimming cost V 6 bases and J 13 bases; bases outside gene matches: 10. The CDR3 sequence is 13 residues long.